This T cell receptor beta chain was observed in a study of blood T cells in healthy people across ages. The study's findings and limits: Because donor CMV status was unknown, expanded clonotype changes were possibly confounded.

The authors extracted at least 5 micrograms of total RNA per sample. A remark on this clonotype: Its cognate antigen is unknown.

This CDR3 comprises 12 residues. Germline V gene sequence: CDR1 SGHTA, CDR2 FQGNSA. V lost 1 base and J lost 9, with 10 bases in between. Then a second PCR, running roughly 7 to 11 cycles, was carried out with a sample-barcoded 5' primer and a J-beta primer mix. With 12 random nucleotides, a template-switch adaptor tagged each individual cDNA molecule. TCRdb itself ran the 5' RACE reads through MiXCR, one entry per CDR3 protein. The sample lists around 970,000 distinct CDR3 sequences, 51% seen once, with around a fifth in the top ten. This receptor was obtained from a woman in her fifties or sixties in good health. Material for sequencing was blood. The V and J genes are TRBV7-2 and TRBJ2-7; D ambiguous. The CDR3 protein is CASSLGMDRQYF. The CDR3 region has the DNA TGTGCCAGCAGCTTAGGGATGGATCGGCAGTACTTC.